What follows are 7 T cell receptor beta chains derived from one specimen sequenced in a study of cytomegalovirus exposure and HLA in healthy donors (dated by TCRdb to about 2017). The library was generated by the immunoSEQ multiplex PCR assay. A mixture of 60 forward primers for TCR Vbeta segments and 13 reverse primers for TCR Jbeta segments was used in the multiplex PCR. TCRdb obtained this table from immuneACCESS and retained in-frame rearrangements with V and J assigned. These tables miss some clones; where compared with another copy, unresolved V genes account for less than half of the shortfall, and the remainder is unexplained. The table for this sample lists 100,000 or so clones; 76% of them were counted only once. The ten largest clonotypes hold 3.5% to 5% of the sample. The material sequenced was PBMCs. The receptors originated from a man aged 40-49 years in good health and CMV-seronegative.

The chain couples TRBV5-1 to TRBJ2-5; 8 bases line up with TRBD1. The CDR3 extends over 14 amino acids. CDR1 is SGHRS, CDR2 YFSETQ, per germline. The V and J ends lost 0 bases and 6 bases, in that order; junction bases with no gene match: 4. The CDR3 nucleotides read TGCGCCAGCAGCTTGGGGACAGGGTTTAAGACCCAGTACTTC. This translates into CASSLGTGFKTQYF.

Here the CDR3 DNA reads TGTGCCAGCAGTTACTCGTTCACTAGCTTTTTACGGCAGTTCTTC. Translating gives CASSYSFTSFLRQFF. The chain joins TRBV6-5 to TRBJ2-1; D perhaps matches TRBD2 (6 bases). V lost 0 bases to trimming and J lost 12 bases, with 18 bases between them. This CDR3 is built from 15 residues. The germline CDR1 and CDR2 sequences are MNHEY and SVGAGI.

The gene calls are TRBV9 and TRBJ2-3; 7 bases are a match to TRBD1. V trimming: 1 base; J trimming: 5 bases; junction bases outside the gene matches: 1. The CDR3 covers 13 residues. Germline CDR1 is SGDLS and CDR2 is YYNGEE. CDR3 amino acids: CASSVRQGDTQYF. The CDR3 nucleotides are TGTGCCAGCAGCGTAAGACAGGGAGATACGCAGTATTTT.

The chain links TRBV2 to TRBJ1-5; 9 bases line up with TRBD1. The CDR3 length is 14 residues. With 6 bases clipped from V and 5 bases from J, the junction kept 5 bases outside the gene matches. Germline CDR1 and CDR2: SNHLY and FYNNEI. The CDR3 region is CASSPQGADQPQHF. The CDR3 DNA follows: TGTGCCAGCAGCCCACAGGGGGCAGATCAGCCCCAGCATTTT.

This clone was seen a single time. The chain combines TRBV9 with TRBJ1-4; D unclear. Trimming pared 2 bases from V and 0 bases from J, leaving 8 bases between. CDR1 SGDLS and CDR2 YYNGEE come from the germline V gene. The CDR3 runs to 15 residues. CDR3 sequence (DNA): TGTGCCAGCAGCGTCTGGGCGTCAACTAATGAAAAACTGTTTTTT. It specifies CASSVWASTNEKLFF.

The chain uses TRBV6-6 and TRBJ1-4; D is undetermined. From germline, CDR1 is MNHNY and CDR2 SVGAGI (reference sequence). This CDR3 has 15 amino acids. The V and J ends lost 4 bases and 0 bases respectively, with 9 bases between them. In DNA form, the CDR3 reads TGTGCCAGCAGTTCGCCGCAGTCAACTAATGAAAAACTGTTTTTT. Its translation is CASSSPQSTNEKLFF.

V and J are TRBV10-1 and TRBJ2-3; 11 nucleotides match TRBD2. V lost 6 bases, J lost 5 bases, and 10 bases stayed unmatched. CDR3 length equals 16 residues. Germline CDR1 reads WNHNN; CDR2 reads SYGVQD (reference sequence). DNA of the CDR3: TGCGCCAGCAGCGGGACTAGCGGCTCCAGCGGAGATACGCAGTATTTT. Translating it yields CASSGTSGSSGDTQYF.